This T cell receptor beta chain derives from a study of identifying expanded T cells in peripheral blood. Healthy donors had no documented immune events, such as infections, while sampled. Points from the study as a whole: Variance in clone template counts between approximately 2-week samples significantly increased with total template count across all healthy donors. Over approximately two and four weeks, about 16 and 19 clones changed, versus approximately 1.1 between replicates.

Remarks on this clone: Its antigen remains unidentified.

The CDR3 is 13 amino acids. Germline-derived CDR1 and CDR2 are LNHDA and SQIVND (reference sequence). V shed 5 bases and J 5 bases; nucleotides not matched to a gene: 5. Clones were sequenced by immunoSEQ multiplex PCR, and TCRdb holds only the in-frame ones, with some missing. The table has about 100,000 clones, over 80% seen once. The sequenced sample consisted of blood. The receptor comes from a person between 18 and 75 years old in good health. The V call is TRBV19, the J call TRBJ2-5; 7 bases agree with TRBD2. In nucleotides, the CDR3 is TGTGCCAGTAGTCCACTAGCGAGCGAGACCCAGTACTTC. It translates to CASSPLASETQYF. Full variable domain (missing parts from reference TRBV19 and TRBJ2-5): DGGITQSPKYLFRKEGQNVTLSCEQNLNHDAMYWYRQDPGQGLRLIYYSQIVNDFQKGDIAEGYSVSREKKESFPLTVTSAQKNPTAFYLCASSPLASETQYFGPGTRLLVL.